This T cell receptor beta chain was identified during a study of T cells in Graves' hyperthyroidism and ophthalmopathy (dated by TCRdb to between 2018 and 2020). Regarding the study in general: Peripheral blood samples were taken at initial diagnosis, before any treatment was given. TCR V-J signatures able to tell the groups apart were searched for in a discovery cohort of 100 patients, of whom around 42 had Graves' ophthalmopathy and roughly 57 had stable Graves' hyperthyroidism. Whether ophthalmopathy could be predicted prospectively was tested in an independent validation cohort made up of approximately 19 hyperthyroidism patients plus 17 patients who later progressed to ophthalmopathy. The 100 or so discovery patients were randomly divided into training and test sets at a 7:3 ratio. In addition, the study compared T-cell repertoires in thyroid tissue and in blood from roughly six Graves' hyperthyroidism patients. After blood sampling, hyperthyroidism patients were treated with methimazole at a starting dose of 30 mg daily, and ophthalmopathy patients were treated with high-dose intravenous methylprednisolone. The paper reports TCR Vbeta CDR3 sequencing of roughly 140 peripheral blood samples: around 41 ophthalmopathy, fewer than 80 hyperthyroidism and around 17 progressor patients.

Amplification of TCR beta CDR3 regions was carried out from RNA transcripts. The TCR CDR3 was subjected to a first round of RT-PCR using the HTBI primer set and the Qiagen OneStep RT-PCR kit. Libraries were constructed in a second round of multiplex PCR, after which size selection and purification were performed. Paired-end sequencing of the libraries was performed with 100 bp reads on an Illumina HiSeq2000. The study's own analysis went as follows. SOAPnuke was used to process the raw data, with reads discarded if the reads contained adapters or uncalled bases, had a mean Phred below 15, or lacked an exact constant-primer or identifier match. High-quality paired reads were merged with COPE v1.2.5, and unique nucleotide sequences were defined as clonotypes. Clonotypes were aligned to IMGT TRBV, TRBD and TRBJ reference segments using MiTCR v1.1. The analysis included only V-J combinations with a frequency above 0.0001, which together covered approximately 99% of the repertoires. A TCS score was defined as the ratio of F50 (clonal expansion) to E x V (chaos), with BLOSUM62-based TCRdist applied between CDR3 peptides within each V-J. Welch's t-statistics and random forest reduced fewer than 550 V-J features to 10 to 15, which were used in a naive Bayes classifier (R e1071). TCRdb reran the public reads through fastp at Q25 and MiXCR, keeping productive beta chains. Merged by CDR3 protein, the rows form single entries marked with the most common genes and DNA. For this entry, the V and J calls and clone size follow TCRdb and not the study's own pipeline. For this sample there are over 550,000 distinct CDR3 sequences; around 17% appear just once. The ten largest clonotypes hold 18% of the sample.

The CDR3 measures 12 amino acids from cysteine to phenylalanine. The kept DNA is CDR3 alone, 36 bases in frame from the first base. The germline V gene gives CDR1 as SNHLY and CDR2 as FYNNEI. V sheds 4 bases and J sheds 3 bases, leaving 7 bases between their ends. Graves' hyperthyroidism was defined as stable when no progression to ophthalmopathy occurred over 18 months of follow-up. The hyperthyroidism patients were between 18 and 65 years old and newly diagnosed, with a disease duration of less than 2 months. Any patient with an uncontrolled infection, another autoimmune disease, pregnancy or lactation was excluded. Diagnoses were established on the basis of clinical symptoms, serum thyroxine and TRAb, thyroid ultrasound, and orbital computed tomography. PBMCs were isolated from 10 ml of fresh peripheral blood by Ficoll-Paque density gradient centrifugation. Total RNA was extracted with Trizol reagent, and quality was checked on an Agilent 2100 Bioanalyzer.

Results and caveats for the whole study, not just this receptor: During validation, the model predicted progression to ophthalmopathy a median of around 6 months ahead of onset, with just under 71% sensitivity and about 72% specificity. In cross-validation, a model built on a 13 V-J signature told ophthalmopathy apart from stable hyperthyroidism with approximately 91% sensitivity and roughly 81% specificity, and in testing the same model reached 80%/75%. Most expanded thyroid clonotypes (frequency above 0.001) were also detected in blood, suggesting blood repertoires may reflect thyroid immune responses. Sample size was not statistically predetermined, and investigators were not blinded to group allocation.

At least ten counts were recorded for this clonotype. No cognate antigen has been identified for it. Per-nucleotide qualities are absent, and no much larger clonotype sits a single base away. The chain was built from TRBV2 and TRBJ2-7; the best D guess is TRBD1, with 5 bases matching. This TCR derives from a woman between 18 and 29 years old with Graves' hyperthyroidism. Sequencing was done on a sample of blood. The DNA sequence is as follows: TGTGCCAGCAGTGGGACAAACTACGAGCAGTACTTC. This encodes CASSGTNYEQYF.